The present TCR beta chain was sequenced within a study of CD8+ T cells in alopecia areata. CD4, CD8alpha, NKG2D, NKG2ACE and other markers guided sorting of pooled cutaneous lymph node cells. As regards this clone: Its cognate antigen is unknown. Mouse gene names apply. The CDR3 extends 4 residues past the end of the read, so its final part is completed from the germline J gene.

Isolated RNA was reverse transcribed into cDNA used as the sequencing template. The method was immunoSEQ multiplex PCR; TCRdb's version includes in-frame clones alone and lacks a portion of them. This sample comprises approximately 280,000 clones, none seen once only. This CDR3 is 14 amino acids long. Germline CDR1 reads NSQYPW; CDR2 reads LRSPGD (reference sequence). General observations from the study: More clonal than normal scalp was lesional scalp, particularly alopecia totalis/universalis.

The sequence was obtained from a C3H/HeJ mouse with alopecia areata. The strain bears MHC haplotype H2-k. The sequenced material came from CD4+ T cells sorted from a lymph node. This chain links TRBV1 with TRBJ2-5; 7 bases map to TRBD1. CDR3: CTCSAEGQKDTQYF. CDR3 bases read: TGCACCTGCAGTGCAGAGGGACAGAAAGAC. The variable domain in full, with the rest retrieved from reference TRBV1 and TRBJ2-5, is VTLLEQNPRWRLVPRGQAVNLRCILKNSQYPWMSWYQQDLQKQLQWLFTLRSPGDKEVKSLPGADYLATRVTDTELRLQVANMSQGRTLYCTCSAEGQKDTQYFGPGTRLLVL.